This T cell receptor beta chain stems from a study of control samples from healthy donors and cancer patients. V lost 2 bases to trimming and J lost 6 bases, with 16 bases between them. Germline values: CDR1 LGHDT, CDR2 YNNKEL (reference sequence). The CDR3 is made up of 15 amino acids. Here immunoSEQ multiplex PCR was the method, and the copy in TCRdb shows in-frame clones only, minus some. This sample carries some 110,000 clones, roughly nine tenths of them seen once, and the ten largest clones take approximately 1.1%. The rearrangement uses TRBV3-1 (or the pseudogene TRBV3-2) and TRBJ1-1; tentative D call: TRBD1 (5 bases). Sequencing was done on a sample of PBMCs. The source is a woman in her fifties or sixties with colorectal cancer. CDR3 region: CASSQSGGDVAEAFF. CDR3 nucleotide sequence: TGTGCCAGCAGCCAAAGTGGAGGGGACGTAGCTGAAGCTTTCTTT.